These T cell receptor beta chains were read from a single sample in a study of cytomegalovirus exposure and HLA in healthy donors. Data came from immunoSEQ multiplex PCR; TCRdb stores just in-frame clones and leaves some out. The sample yields 110,000 to 150,000 clones, over 60% seen once. Sequenced input: PBMCs. The receptors originated from a man aged 35 to 55 in good health and CMV-seronegative. Both conserved end residues are part of each CDR3. Each record gives: CDR3 protein, CDR3 DNA, clone size, J gene, CDR3 length, D gene, V gene. The D gene is left open where the match is weak. A row's size may be missing; if present it is once, few, many or a size class.

CASSEAPGGGYTF | TGCGCCAGCAGTGAGGCGCCAGGGGGAGGCTACACCTTC | NA | TRBJ1-2 | 13 | TRBD1 | TRBV10-2
CASSIPRSDREGNTDTQYF | TGTGCCAGTAGTATACCACGCTCTGACAGGGAAGGGAACACAGATACGCAGTATTTT | NA | TRBJ2-3 | 19 | TRBD1 | TRBV19
CSVEVGGVSTDTQYF | TGCAGCGTTGAAGTGGGGGGGGTTAGCACAGATACGCAGTATTTT | NA | TRBJ2-3 | 15 | TRBD2 | TRBV29-1
CASSRQGGHTGELFF | TGTGCCAGCAGCAGACAGGGAGGACACACCGGGGAGCTGTTTTTT | NA | TRBJ2-2 | 15 | NA | TRBV2
CASTPRRGARTEAFF | TGTGCCAGTACTCCCAGGCGGGGGGCACGAACTGAAGCTTTCTTT | NA | TRBJ1-1 | 15 | NA | TRBV19
CASSDETSGPNEQFF | TGTGCCAGCAGTGACGAGACTAGCGGTCCAAATGAGCAGTTCTTC | NA | TRBJ2-1 | 15 | TRBD2 | TRBV6-4
CASSFTGVHTDTQYF | TGTGCCAGCAGCTTTACAGGGGTCCACACAGATACGCAGTATTTT | NA | TRBJ2-3 | 15 | TRBD1 | TRBV11-2
CSVKYVGGYGYTF | TGCAGCGTTAAGTACGTAGGAGGATATGGCTACACCTTC | NA | TRBJ1-2 | 13 | NA | TRBV29-1
CASNSHRTSGGPNTDTQYF | TGTGCCAGCAACTCTCACCGGACTAGCGGGGGGCCAAACACAGATACGCAGTATTTT | NA | TRBJ2-3 | 19 | TRBD2 | TRBV9
CASSVQVTGELFF | TGTGCCAGCTCAGTACAGGTTACCGGGGAGCTGTTTTTT | NA | TRBJ2-2 | 13 | NA | TRBV18
CASSKDRDHEQYF | TGTGCCAGTAGTAAGGACAGGGACCACGAGCAGTACTTC | few | TRBJ2-7 | 13 | TRBD1 | TRBV19
CASSFEGLSGNTIYF | TGTGCCAGCAGCTTTGAGGGCCTTTCTGGAAACACCATATATTTT | NA | TRBJ1-3 | 15 | NA | TRBV7-2
CASSRASADTQYF | TGTGCCAGCAGCCGCGCATCCGCAGATACGCAGTATTTT | NA | TRBJ2-3 | 13 | NA | TRBV5-4
CASSSPGQKNIQYF | TGTGCCAGTAGTAGCCCAGGGCAGAAAAACATTCAGTACTTC | NA | TRBJ2-4 | 14 | NA | TRBV19
CASSLGTREQKTQYF | TGTGCCAGCAGCTTGGGTACCCGGGAGCAAAAGACCCAGTACTTC | once | TRBJ2-5 | 15 | NA | TRBV5-4
CAISEWGQLEKLFF | TGTGCCATCAGTGAATGGGGCCAGCTTGAAAAACTGTTTTTT | few | TRBJ1-4 | 14 | NA | TRBV10-3
CASSPEGTVSGAFF | TGTGCCAGCAGCCCAGAGGGGACAGTCAGTGGAGCTTTCTTT | NA | TRBJ1-1 | 14 | TRBD1 | TRBV4-2
CASTRGGSGQETQYF | TGTGCCAGCACCAGGGGCGGGAGCGGGCAAGAGACCCAGTACTTC | NA | TRBJ2-5 | 15 | NA | TRBV6-1
CASREPRGGLDGYTF | TGTGCCAGCAGGGAGCCCCGGGGAGGGCTGGATGGCTACACCTTC | NA | TRBJ1-2 | 15 | NA | TRBV6-5
CASSSTGGASGELFF | TGTGCCAGCAGCTCCACAGGGGGCGCCTCCGGGGAGCTGTTTTTT | NA | TRBJ2-2 | 15 | TRBD1 | TRBV5-6
CASSTGHSKPQHF | TGTGCCAGCAGCACGGGACATTCAAAGCCCCAGCATTTT | NA | TRBJ1-5 | 13 | NA | TRBV6-5
CASSFQGRSGYTF | TGTGCCAGCAGTTTTCAGGGGCGGAGTGGCTACACCTTC | NA | TRBJ1-2 | 13 | NA | TRBV6-5
CAWSKSGTRGAFF | TGTGCCTGGAGCAAGTCCGGGACTCGCGGAGCTTTCTTT | NA | TRBJ1-1 | 13 | NA | TRBV30
CASIDRVDTEAFF | TGTGCCAGTATCGACAGGGTTGATACTGAAGCTTTCTTT | few | TRBJ1-1 | 13 | TRBD1 | TRBV19
CASRVRQETQYF | TGTGCCAGCCGAGTAAGACAAGAGACCCAGTACTTC | NA | TRBJ2-5 | 12 | NA | TRBV25-1
CASSYPTGASNQPQHF | TGTGCCAGCAGTTACCCGACAGGGGCGAGCAATCAGCCCCAGCATTTT | NA | TRBJ1-5 | 16 | TRBD1 | TRBV6-5
CASSLVDRYNYGYTF | TGTGCCAGCAGCTTGGTTGACAGGTATAACTATGGCTACACCTTC | NA | TRBJ1-2 | 15 | NA | TRBV5-4
CATTGGVDTEAFF | TGTGCCACTACCGGGGGGGTGGACACTGAAGCTTTCTTT | NA | TRBJ1-1 | 13 | NA | TRBV28
CASSIVRARDRGGTEAFF | TGTGCCAGCAGCATCGTCAGAGCAAGGGACAGGGGGGGGACTGAAGCTTTCTTT | NA | TRBJ1-1 | 18 | TRBD1 | TRBV13
CASSDWTSGNPSTDTQYF | TGTGCCAGCAGCGATTGGACTAGCGGGAACCCAAGCACAGATACGCAGTATTTT | once | TRBJ2-3 | 18 | TRBD2 | TRBV7-8
CASSVGSGNEQFF | TGTGCCAGCAGCGTAGGAAGCGGTAATGAGCAGTTCTTC | NA | TRBJ2-1 | 13 | NA | TRBV9
CASKGQGVLAGVETDTQYF | TGTGCCAGTAAGGGACAGGGGGTCCTAGCGGGAGTTGAAACAGATACGCAGTATTTT | NA | TRBJ2-3 | 19 | NA | TRBV19
CAWNQGALEQFF | TGTGCCTGGAATCAGGGGGCACTTGAGCAGTTCTTC | NA | TRBJ2-1 | 12 | TRBD1 | TRBV30
CAWDRGENTEAFF | TGTGCCTGGGACCGGGGGGAGAACACTGAAGCTTTCTTT | NA | TRBJ1-1 | 13 | NA | TRBV30
CASSKAQGSGSGEKLFF | TGTGCCAGTAGTAAAGCACAGGGCTCCGGTTCTGGGGAAAAACTGTTTTTT | NA | TRBJ1-4 | 17 | NA | TRBV19
CASSPRTPSSNQPQHF | TGTGCCAGCAGTCCTCGGACACCTTCTAGCAATCAGCCCCAGCATTTT | once | TRBJ1-5 | 16 | NA | TRBV2
CASGRHQPQNF | TGCGCCAGCGGCAGGCATCAGCCCCAGAATTTT | few | TRBJ1-5 | 11 | NA | TRBV10-2
CASSQGQGAYNEQFF | TGTGCCAGCAGTCAAGGACAGGGGGCGTACAATGAGCAGTTCTTC | NA | TRBJ2-1 | 15 | TRBD1 | TRBV6-4
CASSFSGFYTGYTF | TGCGCCAGCAGCTTTTCAGGGTTTTATACAGGCTACACCTTC | few | TRBJ1-2 | 14 | NA | TRBV5-1
CASSQDGTGSYEQYF | TGCGCCAGCAGCCAAGATGGGACAGGCTCCTACGAGCAGTACTTC | NA | TRBJ2-7 | 15 | TRBD1 | TRBV4-3
CAISVGQAPSYEQYF | TGTGCCATCAGTGTTGGACAGGCCCCATCCTACGAGCAGTACTTC | NA | TRBJ2-7 | 15 | TRBD1 | TRBV10-3
CASSATGHEQYF | TGTGCCAGCAGCGCCACAGGACACGAGCAGTACTTC | NA | TRBJ2-7 | 12 | NA | TRBV9
CAIRRTLAGDAADTQYF | TGTGCCATCAGACGAACACTAGCGGGGGACGCGGCAGATACGCAGTATTTT | NA | TRBJ2-3 | 17 | TRBD2 | TRBV10-3